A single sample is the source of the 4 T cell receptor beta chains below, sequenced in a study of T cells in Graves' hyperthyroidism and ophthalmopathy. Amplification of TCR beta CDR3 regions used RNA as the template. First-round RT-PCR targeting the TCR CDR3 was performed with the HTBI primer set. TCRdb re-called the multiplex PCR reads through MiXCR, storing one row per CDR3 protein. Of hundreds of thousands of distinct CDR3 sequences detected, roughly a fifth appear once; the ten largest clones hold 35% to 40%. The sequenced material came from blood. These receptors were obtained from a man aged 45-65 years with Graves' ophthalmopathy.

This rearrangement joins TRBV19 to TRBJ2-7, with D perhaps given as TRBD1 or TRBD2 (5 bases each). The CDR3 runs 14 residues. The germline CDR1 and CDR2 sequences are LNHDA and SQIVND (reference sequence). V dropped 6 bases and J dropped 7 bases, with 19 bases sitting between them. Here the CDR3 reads CASSYRDATWEQYF. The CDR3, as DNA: TGTGCCAGTAGCTACCGGGACGCGACGTGGGAGCAGTACTTC.

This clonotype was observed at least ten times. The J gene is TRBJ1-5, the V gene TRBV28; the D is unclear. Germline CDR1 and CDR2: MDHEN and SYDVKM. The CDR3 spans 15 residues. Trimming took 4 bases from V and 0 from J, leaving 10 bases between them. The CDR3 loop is CASSSIQHSNQPQHF. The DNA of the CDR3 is TGTGCCAGCAGTTCGATACAGCATAGCAATCAGCCCCAGCATTTT. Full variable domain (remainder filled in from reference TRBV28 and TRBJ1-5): DVKVTQSSRYLVKRTGEKVFLECVQDMDHENMFWYRQDPGLGLRLIYFSYDVKMKEKGDIPEGYSVSREKKERFSLILESASTNQTSMYLCASSSIQHSNQPQHFGDGTRLSIL.

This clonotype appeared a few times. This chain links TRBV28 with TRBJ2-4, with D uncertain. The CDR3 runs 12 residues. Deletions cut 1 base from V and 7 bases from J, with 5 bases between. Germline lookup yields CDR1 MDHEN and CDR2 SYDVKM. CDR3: CASSLYENIQYF. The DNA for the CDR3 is TGTGCCAGCAGTTTATATGAGAACATTCAGTACTTC.

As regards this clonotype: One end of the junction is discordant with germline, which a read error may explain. The CDR3 DNA reads TGTGCCAGCAGTACGGACAGCGGTAATTCATCCCTCCACTTT. It is translated as CASSTDSGNSSLHF. The V call is TRBV3-1, the J call TRBJ1-6; the D gene is possibly TRBD1 (6 bases). CDR3 size: 14 residues. Germline CDR1 and CDR2: LGHDT and YNNKEL (reference sequence).